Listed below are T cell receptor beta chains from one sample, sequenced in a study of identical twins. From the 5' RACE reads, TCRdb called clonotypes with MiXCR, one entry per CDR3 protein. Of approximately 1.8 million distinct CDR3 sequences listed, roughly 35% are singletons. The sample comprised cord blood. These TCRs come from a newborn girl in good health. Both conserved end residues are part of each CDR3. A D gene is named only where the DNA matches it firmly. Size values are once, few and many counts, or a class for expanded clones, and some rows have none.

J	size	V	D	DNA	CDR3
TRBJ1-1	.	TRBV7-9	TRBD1	TGTGCCAGCAGACCGACAGGGGTTGAAGCTTTCTTT	CASRPTGVEAFF
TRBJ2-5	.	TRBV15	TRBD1	TGTGCCACCAGCAGAGGGGACAGGGCGGGCCAAGAGACCCAGTACTTC	CATSRGDRAGQETQYF
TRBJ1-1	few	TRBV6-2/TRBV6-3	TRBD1	TGTGCCAGCAGAGCCGGACAGGGGGCGTCTGAAGCTTTCTTT	CASRAGQGASEAFF
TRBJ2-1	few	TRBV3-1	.	TGTGCCAGCAGCCCCGAAGAGGTGGTTCGTGAGCAGTTCTTC	CASSPEEVVREQFF
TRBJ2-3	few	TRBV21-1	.	TGTGCCAGCAGCAAATCACAGGGGGCTTGCACAGATACGCAGTATTTT	CASSKSQGACTDTQYF
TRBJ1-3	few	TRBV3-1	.	TGTGCCAGCAGTCAAACCGGAAACACCATATATTTT	CASSQTGNTIYF
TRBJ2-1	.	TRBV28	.	TGTGCCAGCAGCCCCGAGGGGGAGGGCGCCTACAATGAGCAGTTCTTC	CASSPEGEGAYNEQFF
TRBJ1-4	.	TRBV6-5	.	TGTGCCAGCACCCAGGCCGGTAATGAAAAACTGTTTTTT	CASTQAGNEKLFF
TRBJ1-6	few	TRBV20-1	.	TGCAGTGCCCCAGGGGCGGGTTCACCCCTCCACTTT	CSAPGAGSPLHF
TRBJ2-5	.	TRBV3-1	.	TGTGCCAGCAGCCATACTGCCTTGGGGACGGTCCAAGAGACCCAGTACTTC	CASSHTALGTVQETQYF
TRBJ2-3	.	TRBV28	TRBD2	TGTGCCACCAGCGGGAGAGAGGGCGATACGCAGTATTTT	CATSGREGDTQYF
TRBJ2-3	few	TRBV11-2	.	TGTGCCAGCGCCGCAGGGGTCCAAGATACGCAGTATTTT	CASAAGVQDTQYF
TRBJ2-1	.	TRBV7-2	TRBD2	TGTGCCAGCAGCTTTCGTAAATCCGGGACTAGCGGGGGCTCCTACAATGAGCAGTTCTTC	CASSFRKSGTSGGSYNEQFF
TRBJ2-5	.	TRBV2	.	TGTGCCAGCAGTGAAAGTCGTGGGACCCAGTACTTC	CASSESRGTQYF
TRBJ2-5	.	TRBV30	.	TGTGCCTGGACTAGACTCGGATACGGGCAGTACTTC	CAWTRLGYGQYF
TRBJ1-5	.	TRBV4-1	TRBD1	TGCGCCAGCAGCCATGTAACAGGGGGACGAAACCAGCCCCGGCATTTT	CASSHVTGGRNQPRHF
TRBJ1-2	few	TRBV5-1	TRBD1	TGCGCCAGCAGCCCGGCCGACAGGGGGCGGAACTATGGCTACACCTTC	CASSPADRGRNYGYTF
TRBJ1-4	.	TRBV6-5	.	TGTGCCAGCAGTTATGGTCCACAGGGCTTCAATGAAAAACTGTTTTTT	CASSYGPQGFNEKLFF
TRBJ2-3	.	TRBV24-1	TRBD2	TGTGCCACCAGTGATTTCACTAGCGGGTCCAGCACAGATACGCAGTCTTTT	CATSDFTSGSSTDTQSF
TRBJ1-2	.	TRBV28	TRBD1	TGTGCCAGCAGTTTATGGGACAGGTTTTTAGTCTATAGCTACACCTTC	CASSLWDRFLVYSYTF
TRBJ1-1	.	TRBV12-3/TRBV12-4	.	TGTGCCAGCAGTTCGCTCGGGAGAGGGGACACTGAAGCTTTCTTT	CASSSLGRGDTEAFF
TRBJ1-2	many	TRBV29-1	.	TGCAGCGTTGACAGGGGTGGTGGCTACACCTTC	CSVDRGGGYTF
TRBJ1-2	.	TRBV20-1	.	TGCAGTGCTAGAGATTGGGGGACTAACTATGGCTACACCTTC	CSARDWGTNYGYTF
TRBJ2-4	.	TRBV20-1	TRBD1	TGCGGGTTCATCCGGGACAGGGGTAAAAACATTCAGTACTTC	CGFIRDRGKNIQYF
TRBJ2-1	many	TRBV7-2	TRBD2	TGCGCCAGCAGCTTGGCCGGGACTAGCGGCTACAATGAGCAGTTCTTC	CASSLAGTSGYNEQFF
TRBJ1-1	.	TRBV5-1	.	TGCGCCAGCACCGCTTGGGCGGAGAACACTGAAGCTTTCTTT	CASTAWAENTEAFF
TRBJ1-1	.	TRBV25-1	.	TGTGCCAGCAGTGTGAGCCGGGGCACTGAAGCTTTCTTT	CASSVSRGTEAFF
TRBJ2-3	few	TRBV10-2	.	TGCGCCAGCAGTGAGTCTTCTAGCACAGATACGCAGTATTTT	CASSESSSTDTQYF
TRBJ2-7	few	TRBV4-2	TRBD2	TGTGCCAGCAGCCAAGTCTCTAGCGGGAGTCAGGCAGCCGGCTACGAGCAGTACTTC	CASSQVSSGSQAAGYEQYF
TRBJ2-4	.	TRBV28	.	TGTGCCAGCAGTCCCTCTCCGGGCCTAGCCAAAAACATTCAGTACTTC	CASSPSPGLAKNIQYF
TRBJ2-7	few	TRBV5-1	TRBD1	TGCGCCAGCAGCGAGGGACAGGGGGCCCTCCTCTACGAGCAGTACTTC	CASSEGQGALLYEQYF
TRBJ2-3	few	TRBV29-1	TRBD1	TGCAGCGTGGACAGGGGAGCGAGCACAGATACGCAGTATTTT	CSVDRGASTDTQYF
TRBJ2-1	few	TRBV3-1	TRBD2	TGTGCCAGCAGCCAAGTTTCGGGTCTAGCGGGGCATGAGCAGTTCTTC	CASSQVSGLAGHEQFF
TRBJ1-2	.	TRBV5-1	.	TGCGCCAGCAGCTTGGCCGGGGGGCCCTACACCTTC	CASSLAGGPYTF
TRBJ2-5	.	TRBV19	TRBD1	TGTGCCAGTAGTATAGTCTCGACAGGGGGTTATGAGACCCAGTACTTC	CASSIVSTGGYETQYF
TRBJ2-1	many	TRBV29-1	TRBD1	TGCAGCGTTGAGACAGGGGGTGCCTACAATGAGCAGTTCTTC	CSVETGGAYNEQFF